This T cell receptor beta chain stems from a study of blood T cell repertoires in COVID-19. As for the study in general: Samples representing acute and convalescent COVID-19 were sourced from the United States, Italy and Spain.

Authors' analysis steps: Counts of nucleated cells, estimated from reference gene primer amplification, were obtained. Profiling relied on immunoSEQ multiplex PCR, and the TCRdb table lists in-frame clones only, not all of them. The V and J calls and the clone size are those of that table, but D and trimming were determined from the DNA. This sample has about 190,000 clones, with 80% to 85% found just once. The sample consisted of peripheral blood. The sequence was obtained from a human donor in a cohort sampled during active COVID-19.

Here the CDR3 DNA reads TGTGCCAGCAGTGAAGGGGGACAGGGGGGATATGGCTACACCTTC. This encodes CASSEGGQGGYGYTF. The chain joins TRBV6-1 to TRBJ1-2, with 11 nucleotides matching TRBD1. With V trimmed by 1 base and J by 5 bases, 3 bases remained unmatched. This CDR3 region has 15 residues. CDR1 is MNHNS, CDR2 SASEGT, per germline.